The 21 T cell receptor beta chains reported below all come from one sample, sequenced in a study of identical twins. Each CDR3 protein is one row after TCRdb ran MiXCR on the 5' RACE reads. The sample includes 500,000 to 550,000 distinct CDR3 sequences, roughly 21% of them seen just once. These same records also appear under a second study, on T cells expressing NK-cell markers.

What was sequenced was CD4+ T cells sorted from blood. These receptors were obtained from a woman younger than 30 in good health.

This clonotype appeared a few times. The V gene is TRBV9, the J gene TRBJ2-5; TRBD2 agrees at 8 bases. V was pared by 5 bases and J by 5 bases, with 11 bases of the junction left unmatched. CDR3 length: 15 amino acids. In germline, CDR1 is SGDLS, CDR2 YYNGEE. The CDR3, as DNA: TGTGCCAGCAGTCACGGGGGGGGACAACGCGAGACCCAGTACTTC. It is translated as CASSHGGGQRETQYF.

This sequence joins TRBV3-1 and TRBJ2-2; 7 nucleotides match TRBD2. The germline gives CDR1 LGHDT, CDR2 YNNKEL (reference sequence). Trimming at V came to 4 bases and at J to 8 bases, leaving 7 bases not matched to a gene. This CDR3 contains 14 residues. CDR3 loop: CASSLGLGEGELFF. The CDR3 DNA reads TGTGCCAGCAGCCTCGGACTAGGGGAGGGGGAGCTGTTTTTT.

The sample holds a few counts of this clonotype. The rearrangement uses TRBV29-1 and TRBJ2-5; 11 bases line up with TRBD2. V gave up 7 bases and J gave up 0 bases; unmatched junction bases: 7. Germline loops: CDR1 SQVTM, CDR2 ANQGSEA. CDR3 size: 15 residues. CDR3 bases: TGCAGCGGATCCGGGACTAGCGGAAACCAAGAGACCCAGTACTTC. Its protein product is CSGSGTSGNQETQYF.

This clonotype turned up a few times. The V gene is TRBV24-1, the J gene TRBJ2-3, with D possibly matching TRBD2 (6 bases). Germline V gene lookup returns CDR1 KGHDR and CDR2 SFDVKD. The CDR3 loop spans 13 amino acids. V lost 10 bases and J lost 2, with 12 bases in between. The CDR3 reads CATLGSYTDTQYF. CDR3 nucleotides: TGTGCCACTCTCGGGAGCTACACAGATACGCAGTATTTT.

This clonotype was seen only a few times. The CDR3 here is CASSSLPETGAEQYF. The CDR3 region has the DNA TGTGCCAGCAGTTCCCTGCCTGAGACAGGGGCGGAGCAGTACTTC. V is TRBV12-3 or TRBV12-4 and J is TRBJ2-7; the match to TRBD1 covers 8 bases. The CDR3 runs 15 residues. V dropped 4 bases and J dropped 7; count of bases not matched to a gene: 12.

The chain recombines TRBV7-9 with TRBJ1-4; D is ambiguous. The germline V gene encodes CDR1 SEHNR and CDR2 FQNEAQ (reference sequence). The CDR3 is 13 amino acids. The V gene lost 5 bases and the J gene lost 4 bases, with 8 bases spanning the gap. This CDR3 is CASSRVVNEKLFF. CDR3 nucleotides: TGTGCCAGCAGCCGTGTGGTTAATGAAAAACTGTTTTTT.

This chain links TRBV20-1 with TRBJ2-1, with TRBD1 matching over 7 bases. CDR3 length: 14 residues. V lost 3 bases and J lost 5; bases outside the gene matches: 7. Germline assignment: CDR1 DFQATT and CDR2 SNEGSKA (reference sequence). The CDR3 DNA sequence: TGCAGTGCTAGGGGGACAGCTTACGACAATGAGCAGTTCTTC. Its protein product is CSARGTAYDNEQFF.

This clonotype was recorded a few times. As DNA, the CDR3 is TGTGCCAGCAGACCGGAACTTCGGAACGGGGAGCTGTTTTTT. It codes for CASRPELRNGELFF. The chain is built from TRBV6-1 and TRBJ2-2; D ambiguous. From germline, CDR1 is MNHNS and CDR2 SASEGT. The CDR3 length is 14 residues. V lost 6 bases and J 7 bases, leaving 15 bases between the germline ends.

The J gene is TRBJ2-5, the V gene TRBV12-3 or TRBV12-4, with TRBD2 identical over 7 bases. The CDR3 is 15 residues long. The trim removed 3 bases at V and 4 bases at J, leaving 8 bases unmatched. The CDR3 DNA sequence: TGTGCCAGCAGTTTGGGGGGGGGGAGAGGAGAGACCCAGTACTTC. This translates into CASSLGGGRGETQYF.

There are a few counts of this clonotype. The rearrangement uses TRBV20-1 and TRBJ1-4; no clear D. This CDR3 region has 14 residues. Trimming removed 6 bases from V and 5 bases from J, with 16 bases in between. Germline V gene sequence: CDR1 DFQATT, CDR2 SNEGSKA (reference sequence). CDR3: CSAPVSVRNEKLFF. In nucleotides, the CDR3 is TGCAGTGCGCCAGTCTCAGTCAGAAATGAAAAACTGTTTTTT.

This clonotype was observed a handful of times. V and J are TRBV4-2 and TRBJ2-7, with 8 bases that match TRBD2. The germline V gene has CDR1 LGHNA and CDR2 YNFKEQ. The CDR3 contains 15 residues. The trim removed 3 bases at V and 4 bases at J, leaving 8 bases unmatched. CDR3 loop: CASSQTVAGQYEQYF. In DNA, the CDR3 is TGTGCCAGCAGCCAGACGGTAGCGGGGCAATACGAGCAGTACTTC.

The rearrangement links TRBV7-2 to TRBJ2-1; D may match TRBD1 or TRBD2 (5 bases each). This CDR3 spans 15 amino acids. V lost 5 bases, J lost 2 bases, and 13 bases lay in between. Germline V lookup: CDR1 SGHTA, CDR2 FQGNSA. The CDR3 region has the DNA TGTGCCAGCAGCATCCTGGGGGTTCCCTACAATGAGCAGTTCTTC. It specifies CASSILGVPYNEQFF.

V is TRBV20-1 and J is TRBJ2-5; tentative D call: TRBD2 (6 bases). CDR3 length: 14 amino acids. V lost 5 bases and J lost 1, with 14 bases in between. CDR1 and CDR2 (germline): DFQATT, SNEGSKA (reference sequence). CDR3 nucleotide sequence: TGCAGTGCTTTAGGAGGGACCGGCCAAGAGACCCAGTACTTC. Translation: CSALGGTGQETQYF.

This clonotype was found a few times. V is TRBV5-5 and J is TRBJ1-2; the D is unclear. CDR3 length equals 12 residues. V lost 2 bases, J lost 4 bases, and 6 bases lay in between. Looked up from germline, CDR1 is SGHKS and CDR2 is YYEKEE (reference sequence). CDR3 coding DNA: TGTGCCAGCAGCTTTAGCATCTATGGCTACACCTTC. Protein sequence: CASSFSIYGYTF.

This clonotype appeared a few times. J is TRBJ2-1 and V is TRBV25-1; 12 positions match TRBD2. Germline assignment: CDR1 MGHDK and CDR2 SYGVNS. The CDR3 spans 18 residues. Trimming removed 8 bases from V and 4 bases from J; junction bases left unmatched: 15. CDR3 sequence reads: CASLATSGGHKSYNEQFF. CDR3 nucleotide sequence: TGTGCCAGCCTGGCTACTAGCGGGGGGCATAAAAGTTACAATGAGCAGTTCTTC.

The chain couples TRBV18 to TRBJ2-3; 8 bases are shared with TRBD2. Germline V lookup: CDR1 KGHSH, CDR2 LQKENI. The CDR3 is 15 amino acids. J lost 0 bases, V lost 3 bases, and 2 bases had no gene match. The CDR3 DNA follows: TGTGCCAGCTCACCTAGCGGGACTAGCACAGATACGCAGTATTTT. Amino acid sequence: CASSPSGTSTDTQYF.

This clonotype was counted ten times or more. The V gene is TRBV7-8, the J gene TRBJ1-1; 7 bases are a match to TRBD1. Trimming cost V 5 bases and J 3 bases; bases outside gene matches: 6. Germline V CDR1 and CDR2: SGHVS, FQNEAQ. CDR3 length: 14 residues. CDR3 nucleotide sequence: TGTGCCAGCAGCCCACAAACAGGGGACACTGAAGCTTTCTTT. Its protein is CASSPQTGDTEAFF.

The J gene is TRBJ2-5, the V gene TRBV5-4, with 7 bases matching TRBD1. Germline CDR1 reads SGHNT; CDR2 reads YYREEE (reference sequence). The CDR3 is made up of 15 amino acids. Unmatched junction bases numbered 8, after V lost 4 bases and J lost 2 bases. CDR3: CASSPGTAPQETQYF. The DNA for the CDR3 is TGTGCCAGCAGCCCCGGGACAGCTCCACAAGAGACCCAGTACTTC. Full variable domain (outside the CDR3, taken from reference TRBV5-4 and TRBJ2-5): ETGVTQSPTHLIKTRGQQVTLRCSSQSGHNTVSWYQQALGQGPQFIFQYYREEENGRGNFPPRFSGLQFPNYSSELNVNALELDDSALYLCASSPGTAPQETQYFGPGTRLLVL.

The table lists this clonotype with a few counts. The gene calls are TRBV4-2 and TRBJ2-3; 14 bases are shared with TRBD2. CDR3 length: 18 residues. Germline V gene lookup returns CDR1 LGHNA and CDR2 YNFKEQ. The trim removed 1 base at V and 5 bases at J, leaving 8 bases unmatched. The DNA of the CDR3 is TGTGCCAGCAGCCAAGTTCCTCCGGGACTAGCGGGGGTAGATACGCAGTATTTT. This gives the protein CASSQVPPGLAGVDTQYF.

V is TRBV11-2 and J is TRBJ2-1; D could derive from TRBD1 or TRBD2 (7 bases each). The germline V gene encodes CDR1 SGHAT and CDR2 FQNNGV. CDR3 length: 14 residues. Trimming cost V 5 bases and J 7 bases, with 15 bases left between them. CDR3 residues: CASSARGGGNEQFF. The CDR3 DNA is TGTGCCAGCAGCGCCAGGGGGGGGGGTAATGAGCAGTTCTTC.

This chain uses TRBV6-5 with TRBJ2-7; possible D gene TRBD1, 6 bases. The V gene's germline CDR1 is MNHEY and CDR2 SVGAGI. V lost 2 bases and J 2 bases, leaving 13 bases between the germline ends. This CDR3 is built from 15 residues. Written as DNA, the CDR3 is TGTGCCAGCAGTTACCAGGGGCGCGGCACCTACGAGCAGTACTTC. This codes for CASSYQGRGTYEQYF.